The sample holds a few counts of the clone carrying this T cell receptor beta chain. These data belong to a study of hypomethylating agent response in myelodysplastic syndrome. The repertoire was sequenced with immunoSEQ multiplex PCR; TCRdb's copy has only in-frame clones and lacks some. The sample carries some 4,100 clones, approximately 86% recorded once. Deletions cut 6 bases from V and 2 bases from J, with 20 bases between. There are 17 residues in the CDR3. CDR1 and CDR2 from the germline V gene are MRHNA and SNTAGT. This receptor was obtained from a human donor with myelodysplastic syndrome. The sequenced sample was bone marrow, obtained before or after starting hypomethylating agent treatment for myelodysplastic syndrome (not recorded which). The chain has TRBV6-4 and TRBJ2-1; tentative D call: TRBD1 (5 bases). The CDR3 protein is CASSPIPGRPPYNEQFF. The DNA for the CDR3 is TGTGCCAGCAGCCCCATCCCAGGGCGACCTCCCTACAATGAGCAGTTCTTC.